This T cell receptor (beta chain) was identified in a study of CD4+ T cells in melanoma. Whole-study results and caveats: Reportedly, melanoma neoantigen-specific CD4+ T cells showed varied differentiation states. A reported correlation linked neoantigen-specific CD4+ T cells to CD8+, macrophage and B cell function.

The CDR3 sequence is 13 residues long. J lost 5 bases, V lost 7 bases, and 6 bases had no gene match. As to this clone: The antigen remains undetermined.

Data came from immunoSEQ multiplex PCR; TCRdb stores just in-frame clones and leaves some out. The sample has about 5,000 clones, 64% seen once. V usage is TRBV12-3 or TRBV12-4 and J usage is TRBJ1-1, with 8 bases aligning to TRBD1. The TCR comes from a human donor with melanoma. Specimen: cells from a culture (not recorded whether cultured in vitro). CDR3 residues: CASTGQGRTEAFF. The CDR3 coding sequence is TGTGCCAGCACCGGACAGGGTCGAACTGAAGCTTTCTTT.